The 18 T cell receptor beta chains below all came from one sample that was sequenced in a study of OX40 agonist ivuxolimab in advanced cancers. Method: immunoSEQ multiplex PCR; TCRdb's copy keeps in-frame clones and lacks some. The table shows some 30,000 clones, with roughly 68% occurring only once. Sequenced material: CD4+ or CD8+ T cells sorted from blood, taken in a trial of the OX40 agonist ivuxolimab. The source is an adult with an advanced solid tumor such as melanoma, head and neck, liver or kidney cancer.

This chain connects TRBV2 to TRBJ1-4, with 9 nucleotides matching TRBD1. With 7 bases clipped from V and 4 bases from J, the junction kept 7 bases outside the gene matches. Germline CDR1 reads SNHLY; CDR2 reads FYNNEI. The CDR3 totals 15 residues. The CDR3 DNA follows: TGTGCCAGCATTAGACGGACAGGGGTTAATGAAAAACTGTTTTTT. This encodes CASIRRTGVNEKLFF.

The rearrangement uses TRBV7-8 and TRBJ1-5; no firm D call. This CDR3 comprises 15 residues. In germline, CDR1 is SGHVS, CDR2 FQNEAQ. V was clipped by 0 bases and J by 10 bases, with 16 bases between them. CDR3: CASSLAIGSPGPQHF. The CDR3 nucleotides are TGTGCCAGCAGCTTAGCGATAGGGTCACCGGGCCCCCAGCATTTT.

J is TRBJ1-6 and V is TRBV14, with D possibly TRBD1 on 6 matching bases. V lost 5 bases and J 7 bases, leaving 12 bases between the germline ends. The length of the CDR3 is 14 residues. The germline gives CDR1 SGHDN, CDR2 FVKESK. The CDR3, as DNA: TGTGCCAGCAGCTCCTCGGGGGCGAATTCACCCCTCCACTTT. This codes for CASSSSGANSPLHF.

The J gene is TRBJ1-1, the V gene TRBV11-2; D is unclear. This CDR3 is built from 12 residues. The germline V gene encodes CDR1 SGHAT and CDR2 FQNNGV. V lost 2 bases and J lost 5, with 6 bases in between. CDR3 in DNA: TGTGCCAGCAGCTTAACTGGGACTGAAGCTTTCTTT. Amino acids: CASSLTGTEAFF.

This clone has a handful of counts. The chain uses TRBV5-6 and TRBJ2-3, with D possibly being TRBD2 (6 bases). The CDR3 is made up of 17 amino acids. V was clipped by 0 bases and J by 0 bases, with 14 bases between them. Germline V gene data show CDR1 as SGHDT and CDR2 as YYEEEE. The CDR3 region is CASSLAVRGLSTDTQYF. CDR3 sequence (DNA): TGTGCCAGCAGCTTGGCGGTGCGGGGCCTAAGCACAGATACGCAGTATTTT.

The CDR3 region has the DNA TGTGCCAGCAGTGAAAGGGCCTCTAATGAAAAACTGTTTTTT. It yields the protein CASSERASNEKLFF. The V and J genes are TRBV6-1 and TRBJ1-4, with D uncertain. Trimming took 2 bases from V and 3 from J, leaving 7 bases between them. Germline V gene sequence: CDR1 MNHNS, CDR2 SASEGT. The CDR3 is 14 amino acids.

This clone was seen more than once but under ten times. J is TRBJ1-1 and V is TRBV19; D is uncertain. The CDR3 has 13 amino acids. Trimming shortened V by 5 bases and J by 1 base, and 8 bases separated the two germline ends. CDR1 and CDR2 (germline): LNHDA, SQIVND (reference sequence). CDR3 sequence: CASSWAENTEAFF. CDR3 DNA sequence: TGTGCCAGTAGTTGGGCAGAGAACACTGAAGCTTTCTTT.

The chain joins TRBV5-1 to TRBJ2-7; 8 bases are shared with TRBD1. The CDR3 has 14 residues. J lost 6 bases, V lost 4 bases, and 9 bases had no gene match. CDR1 and CDR2 (germline): SGHRS, YFSETQ. CDR3 amino acids: CASSPGGAGVEQYF. The CDR3 DNA reads TGCGCCAGCAGCCCAGGGGGCGCCGGGGTCGAGCAGTACTTC.

V usage is TRBV7-9 and J usage is TRBJ1-5; D might be TRBD1 (6 bases). Germline assignment: CDR1 SEHNR and CDR2 FQNEAQ (reference sequence). This CDR3 has 15 amino acids. V was cut by 5 bases and J by 6 bases, with 17 bases left in between. The CDR3 sequence: CASSTMGAQGQPQHF. Here the CDR3 DNA reads TGTGCCAGCAGCACCATGGGGGCGCAAGGTCAGCCCCAGCATTTT.

V gene TRBV7-6 combines with J gene TRBJ2-5; maybe TRBD2 (6 bases). CDR1 is SGHVS, CDR2 FNYEAQ, per germline. The CDR3 has 15 residues. V shed 3 bases and J shed 4 bases, with 15 bases lying between them. CDR3 sequence: CASSFIGGSSETQYF. CDR3 nucleotide sequence: TGTGCCAGCAGCTTTATCGGGGGATCATCAGAGACCCAGTACTTC.

The chain recombines TRBV13 with TRBJ2-1; unclear D gene. The length of the CDR3 is 15 residues. The V and J ends lost 0 bases and 5 bases respectively, with 11 bases between them. CDR1 is PRHDT, CDR2 FYEKMQ, per germline (reference sequence). CDR3 residues: CASSLGLPINNEQFF. For the CDR3, the DNA is TGTGCCAGCAGCTTAGGTCTGCCGATAAACAATGAGCAGTTCTTC.

The chain carries TRBV6-5 and TRBJ1-6, with D unresolved. Germline V CDR1 and CDR2: MNHEY, SVGAGI. The V end lost 8 bases, the J end lost 0 bases, and 5 bases lay between the germline ends. CDR3 length: 13 amino acids. The CDR3 DNA reads TGTGCCAGCTTTTACTCCTATAATTCACCCCTCCACTTT. Translation: CASFYSYNSPLHF.

This chain uses TRBV27 with TRBJ1-4, with TRBD1 identical over 7 bases. CDR3 length: 15 amino acids. CDR1 MNHEY and CDR2 SMNVEV come from the germline V gene (reference sequence). With 2 bases clipped from V and 8 bases from J, the junction kept 8 bases outside the gene matches. CDR3 protein: CASSLRAGGREKLFF. The CDR3 DNA reads as TGTGCCAGCAGTTTACGGGCAGGGGGTCGGGAAAAACTGTTTTTT. Looking up the rest from reference TRBV27 and TRBJ1-4 gives the full variable domain: EAQVTQNPRYLITVTGKKLTVTCSQNMNHEYMSWYRQDPGLGLRQIYYSMNVEVTDKGDVPEGYKVSRKEKRNFPLILESPSPNQTSLYFCASSLRAGGREKLFFGSGTQLSVL.

This clone was detected once. This chain uses TRBV6-5 with TRBJ1-2; D gene uncertain. Germline V gene sequence: CDR1 MNHEY, CDR2 SVGAGI. The V end was cut by 0 bases, the J end by 4 bases, with 12 bases between. This CDR3 spans 15 amino acids. CDR3 nucleotides: TGTGCCAGCAGTTACTCTTCGGGTCGTGGCTATGGCTACACCTTC. It specifies CASSYSSGRGYGYTF.

This clone has only a few counts. The chain recombines TRBV5-6 with TRBJ1-1, with D unclear. CDR1 and CDR2 (germline): SGHDT, YYEEEE. V was cut by 0 bases and J by 0 bases, with 3 bases left in between. The CDR3 covers 13 residues. CDR3 sequence (DNA): TGTGCCAGCAGCTTGGCGTTGAACACTGAAGCTTTCTTT. This codes for CASSLALNTEAFF.

The chain carries TRBV9 and TRBJ2-6, with unresolved D. Looked up from germline, CDR1 is SGDLS and CDR2 is YYNGEE. Trimming stripped 0 bases from V and 0 bases from J, with 4 bases between. The CDR3 length is 15 residues. The CDR3 region is CASSVEASGANVLTF. The CDR3 DNA sequence: TGTGCCAGCAGCGTAGAAGCCTCTGGGGCCAACGTCCTGACTTTC.

V usage is TRBV28 and J usage is TRBJ2-1; tentatively, D is TRBD2 (5 bases). Germline V gives CDR1 MDHEN, CDR2 SYDVKM. The CDR3 sequence is 15 residues long. Deletions cut 2 bases from V and 2 bases from J, with 10 bases between. The DNA of the CDR3 is TGTGCCAGCAGTTTACCAACCGGGACCTACAATGAGCAGTTCTTC. This gives the protein CASSLPTGTYNEQFF. Filled out from reference TRBV28 and TRBJ2-1, the complete variable domain reads DVKVTQSSRYLVKRTGEKVFLECVQDMDHENMFWYRQDPGLGLRLIYFSYDVKMKEKGDIPEGYSVSREKKERFSLILESASTNQTSMYLCASSLPTGTYNEQFFGPGTRLTVL.

The rearrangement links TRBV29-1 to TRBJ2-4; D possibly corresponds to TRBD1 (5 bases). Per germline, CDR1 SQVTM and CDR2 ANQGSEA. The CDR3 is 15 residues long. Trimming removed 0 bases at V and 0 bases at J, with 9 bases between. CDR3 sequence (DNA): TGCAGCGTTGAAGATACGACAGAAGCCAAAAACATTCAGTACTTC. Its protein product is CSVEDTTEAKNIQYF.